What follows is one TCR beta chain and its context. In the authors' workflow: Nucleated cell counts were estimated from reference gene primer amplification. TCRdb's table, derived via immunoSEQ multiplex PCR, lists solely in-frame clones and lacks some. The D gene and trimming were derived from the DNA, and the V and J assignments and clone size from that table. The repertoire holds about 280,000 clones, with nearly 90% as singletons. The sample comes from a study of blood T cell repertoires in COVID-19. Study overall: Donors in the United States, Italy and Spain gave samples during acute or convalescent COVID-19.

This CDR3 comprises 15 residues. The V and J ends lost 2 bases and 2 bases respectively, with 11 bases between them. Germline assignment: CDR1 KGHSH and CDR2 LQKENI. The rearrangement uses TRBV18 and TRBJ2-3; TRBD1 might be the D (5 bases). This TCR was recovered from a woman aged 55-69 years who had recovered from COVID-19. Source material: PBMCs or T cells enriched from blood (not recorded which). The CDR3 DNA is TGTGCCAGCTCACCATCTACAGGTTCCACAGATACGCAGTATTTT. Protein sequence: CASSPSTGSTDTQYF.